What follows are 26 T cell receptor beta chains derived from one specimen sequenced in a study of T-cell memory formation after mild COVID-19. A single record per CDR3 protein comes from TCRdb applying MiXCR to the 5' RACE reads. Among about 29,000 distinct CDR3 sequences listed, less than 15% were seen once. Sample: PBMCs or a T cell subset sorted from them (not recorded which). These receptors all stem from an adult woman who had mild COVID-19 (a few samples of this study predate the infection). Cell type and time point are not known.

This clonotype was seen ten or more times. This chain joins TRBV7-9 and TRBJ2-7, with 8 bases fitting TRBD2. The CDR3 has 13 amino acids. Germline CDR1 and CDR2: SEHNR and FQNEAQ (reference sequence). V lost 5 bases and J lost 5; bases outside the gene matches: 5. The CDR3 reads CASSTQREHEQYF. The CDR3 nucleotides read TGTGCCAGCAGCACTCAGCGGGAGCACGAGCAGTACTTC.

This clonotype was picked up many times. The J gene is TRBJ2-5, the V gene TRBV9, with D perhaps matching TRBD2 (6 bases). Germline values: CDR1 SGDLS, CDR2 YYNGEE. The CDR3 contains 16 residues. Trimming removed 3 bases at V and 4 bases at J, with 19 bases between. CDR3 sequence: CASSAPQVRGGETQYF. CDR3 DNA sequence: TGTGCCAGCAGCGCCCCCCAAGTAAGGGGAGGAGAGACCCAGTACTTC.

The chain combines TRBV5-1 with TRBJ1-2; TRBD1 aligns across 7 bases. V shed 4 bases, J shed 1 base, and the junction held 13 bases outside the gene matches. This CDR3 has 17 residues. Germline values: CDR1 SGHRS, CDR2 YFSETQ. The CDR3 coding sequence is TGCGCCAGCAGCCCGGATGGACAGGCCACCGGTAACTATGGCTACACCTTC. Translation gives CASSPDGQATGNYGYTF.

This clonotype was seen many times. The J gene is TRBJ2-7, the V gene TRBV20-1; D remains ambiguous. V lost 5 bases and J lost 5, with 13 bases in between. Per germline, CDR1 DFQATT and CDR2 SNEGSKA (reference sequence). This CDR3 contains 12 residues. The CDR3, as DNA: TGCAGTGCTGCCGTCCGGCTTAACGAGCAGTACTTC. Its protein is CSAAVRLNEQYF.

This clonotype has ten or more counts. The V gene is TRBV9, the J gene TRBJ1-2; TRBD1 is a possible D gene (5 bases). V was shortened by 6 bases and J by 5 bases, with 20 bases between the two germline ends. The CDR3 contains 15 residues. Germline loops: CDR1 SGDLS, CDR2 YYNGEE. CDR3 DNA sequence: TGTGCCAGCACTTACTCCGACAGTCTAATTTATGGCTACACCTTC. As protein: CASTYSDSLIYGYTF.

This clonotype was counted at least ten times. The chain employs TRBV7-2 and TRBJ2-6; possibly TRBD1 for D (5 bases). Trimming shortened V by 0 bases and J by 4 bases, and 7 bases separated the two germline ends. Germline CDR1 is SGHTA and CDR2 is FQGNSA. The CDR3 consists of 15 residues. CDR3 DNA: TGTGCCAGCAGCTTAGCCAGGGCCGGGGCCAACGTCCTGACTTTC. It translates to CASSLARAGANVLTF.

This clonotype was counted many times. The chain couples TRBV18 to TRBJ1-5; D gene ambiguous. CDR1 is KGHSH, CDR2 LQKENI, per germline. Trimming shortened V by 0 bases and J by 4 bases, and 4 bases separated the two germline ends. CDR3 length equals 13 residues. CDR3 nucleotide sequence: TGTGCCAGCTCACCACCGGAAAATCAGCCCCAGCATTTT. Translation gives CASSPPENQPQHF. Variable domain in full (rest from reference TRBV18 and TRBJ1-5): NAGVMQNPRHLVRRRGQEARLRCSPMKGHSHVYWYRQLPEEGLKFMVYLQKENIIDESGMPKERFSAEFPKEGPSILRIQQVVRGDSAAYFCASSPPENQPQHFGDGTRLSIL.

This clonotype was recorded at least ten times. V gene TRBV11-2 combines with J gene TRBJ1-1, with 7 bases lining up with TRBD1. This CDR3 is built from 13 residues. CDR1 and CDR2 (germline): SGHAT, FQNNGV. V was pared by 2 bases and J by 4 bases, with 1 base of the junction left unmatched. The CDR3 DNA reads TGTGCCAGCAGCTTATCAGGGGGCACTGAAGCTTTCTTT. Protein product: CASSLSGGTEAFF.

The sample holds many counts of this clonotype. The CDR3 protein is CATSDDRANTGELFF. Written as DNA, the CDR3 is TGTGCCACCAGTGATGACAGGGCGAACACCGGGGAGCTGTTTTTT. The chain couples TRBV24-1 to TRBJ2-2; 7 positions agree with TRBD1. Germline V CDR1 and CDR2: KGHDR, SFDVKD. The CDR3 spans 15 residues. V dropped 3 bases and J dropped 0; count of bases not matched to a gene: 0.

This clonotype was recorded at least ten times. The genes are TRBV2 and TRBJ2-7; D not resolved. Germline V gene lookup returns CDR1 SNHLY and CDR2 FYNNEI. V was pared by 1 base and J by 3 bases, with 7 bases between. CDR3 length: 13 amino acids. CDR3 amino acids: CASSEVMIYEQYF. CDR3 nucleotide sequence: TGTGCCAGCAGTGAAGTAATGATCTACGAGCAGTACTTC.

This clonotype was seen repeatedly, ten times or more. This chain links TRBV30 with TRBJ1-5; D not resolved. The CDR3 runs to 13 residues. In germline, CDR1 is GTSNPN, CDR2 SVGIG (reference sequence). The ends were cut back, 1 base at V and 4 bases at J, with 8 bases in the middle. CDR3 nucleotides: TGTGCCTGGAGTGCGAAAGGGAATCAGCCCCAGCATTTT. It specifies CAWSAKGNQPQHF.

This clonotype was found many times. V and J are TRBV5-1 and TRBJ2-1, with 16 bases aligning to TRBD2. Germline V gene sequence: CDR1 SGHRS, CDR2 YFSETQ. V lost 4 bases and J lost 3; bases outside the gene matches: 4. The CDR3 extends over 17 amino acids. CDR3 region: CASSQGLAGGYYNEQFF. The CDR3 nucleotides are TGCGCCAGCAGCCAGGGACTAGCGGGGGGGTACTACAATGAGCAGTTCTTC.

Ten or more counts support this clonotype. The chain carries TRBV25-1 and TRBJ2-5, with 8 bases matching TRBD1. CDR3 length: 16 amino acids. With 1 base clipped from V and 7 bases from J, the junction kept 11 bases outside the gene matches. Germline loops: CDR1 MGHDK, CDR2 SYGVNS. For the CDR3, the DNA is TGTGCCAGCAGTGAATCGAGACAGGGGCCAGAGTGGACCCAGTACTTC. It translates to CASSESRQGPEWTQYF.

This clonotype has at least ten counts. V gene TRBV24-1 combines with J gene TRBJ2-1, with a possible D match to TRBD2 (6 bases). V was shortened by 4 bases and J by 5 bases, with 14 bases between the two germline ends. The CDR3 covers 15 residues. CDR1 is KGHDR, CDR2 SFDVKD, per germline. The CDR3 sequence: CATSDLGGDHNEQFF. DNA for the CDR3: TGTGCCACCAGTGACCTCGGGGGAGACCACAATGAGCAGTTCTTC.

This clonotype has at least ten counts. The genes are TRBV18 and TRBJ2-2, with 7 positions matching TRBD1. Trimming took 3 bases from V and 5 from J; bases not matched to a gene: 6. Germline lookup yields CDR1 KGHSH and CDR2 LQKENI. The CDR3 totals 15 residues. CDR3 nucleotides: TGTGCCAGCTCACCTTCGACAGGGCGGACCGGGGAGCTGTTTTTT. It yields the protein CASSPSTGRTGELFF. Supplemented by reference TRBV18 and TRBJ2-2, the full variable domain reads NAGVMQNPRHLVRRRGQEARLRCSPMKGHSHVYWYRQLPEEGLKFMVYLQKENIIDESGMPKERFSAEFPKEGPSILRIQQVVRGDSAAYFCASSPSTGRTGELFFGEGSRLTVL.

The table lists this clonotype with many counts. The V call is TRBV20-1, the J call TRBJ1-1, with D maybe TRBD1 (6 bases). Trimming pared 8 bases from V and 3 bases from J, leaving 19 bases between. The CDR3 is 14 residues long. The germline CDR1 and CDR2 sequences are DFQATT and SNEGSKA (reference sequence). CDR3 sequence reads: CSSGPPGTHTEAFF. DNA of the CDR3: TGCAGTTCCGGTCCTCCAGGGACACACACTGAAGCTTTCTTT.

The table lists this clonotype with many counts. The V call is TRBV6-6, the J call TRBJ2-1, with 11 bases identical to TRBD1. Per the germline V gene, CDR1 is MNHNY and CDR2 is SVGAGI (reference sequence). The length of the CDR3 is 14 residues. V shed 6 bases and J 6 bases; nucleotides not matched to a gene: 4. The CDR3 nucleotides read TGTGCCAGCAGGGTCGGGACAGGGGGCAATGAGCAGTTCTTC. Translation: CASRVGTGGNEQFF.

Many counts were recorded for this clonotype. The V gene is TRBV3-1, the J gene TRBJ2-5; D possibly corresponds to TRBD2 (5 bases). Per germline, CDR1 LGHDT and CDR2 YNNKEL (reference sequence). The V gene lost 2 bases and the J gene lost 4 bases, with 14 bases spanning the gap. CDR3 length: 15 residues. CDR3 sequence reads: CASSQSGSSGETQYF. CDR3 DNA: TGTGCCAGCAGCCAATCCGGTAGCAGCGGAGAGACCCAGTACTTC.

There are many counts of this clonotype. The chain links TRBV15 to TRBJ2-1; D is possibly TRBD1 (6 bases). The V end lost 0 bases, the J end lost 7 bases, and 22 bases lay between the germline ends. This CDR3 is built from 18 residues. The germline V gene encodes CDR1 LNHNV and CDR2 YYDKDF (reference sequence). CDR3 nucleotides: TGTGCCACCAGCAGAGAAGGATCGTGGGCAGGGGCCCGTAATGAGCAGTTCTTC. Translation gives CATSREGSWAGARNEQFF.

This clonotype was seen many times. The DNA of the CDR3 is TGTGCCAGCAGTTACGGGGTTATAAACACTGAAGCTTTCTTT. As protein: CASSYGVINTEAFF. J is TRBJ1-1 and V is TRBV6-5; no clear D gene. Trimming took off 2 bases at V and 2 bases at J, with 9 bases between the two ends. CDR3 length: 14 amino acids. Germline V gives CDR1 MNHEY, CDR2 SVGAGI.

There are many counts of this clonotype. The chain is built from TRBV10-3 and TRBJ1-2, with D unclear. V was pared by 10 bases and J by 2 bases, with 11 bases between. This CDR3 spans 12 amino acids. CDR1 is ENHRY, CDR2 SYGVKD, per germline. CDR3 sequence (DNA): TGTGCCAGTTCGGACGGGAACTATGGCTACACCTTC. Translating gives CASSDGNYGYTF.

The chain employs TRBV5-1 and TRBJ2-6; D may be TRBD1 or TRBD2 (5 bases each). Per germline, CDR1 SGHRS and CDR2 YFSETQ. V lost 3 bases and J lost 0, with 10 bases in between. CDR3 length: 16 residues. Here the CDR3 reads CASSSYGASGANVLTF. CDR3 nucleotides: TGCGCCAGCAGCTCCTACGGGGCCTCTGGGGCCAACGTCCTGACTTTC.

This clonotype was counted ten times or more. This chain uses TRBV29-1 with TRBJ2-3; 8 positions match TRBD1. The CDR3 spans 15 residues. Germline V gives CDR1 SQVTM, CDR2 ANQGSEA. Unmatched junction bases numbered 10, after V lost 6 bases and J lost 2 bases. The CDR3 protein is CSVADRGGVTDTQYF. CDR3 DNA sequence: TGCAGCGTAGCCGACAGGGGTGGTGTCACAGATACGCAGTATTTT.

The sample holds many counts of this clonotype. This chain connects TRBV3-1 to TRBJ1-3; D call uncertain. V shed 0 bases and J shed 7 bases, with 13 bases lying between them. Germline CDR1 reads LGHDT; CDR2 reads YNNKEL (reference sequence). This CDR3 is 15 amino acids long. CDR3 protein: CASSQDGGFRNTIYF. CDR3 coding DNA: TGTGCCAGCAGCCAAGATGGCGGGTTCCGGAACACCATATATTTT.

This clonotype was seen repeatedly, ten times or more. The chain employs TRBV5-8 and TRBJ2-7; D ambiguous. Germline V gene lookup returns CDR1 SGHTS and CDR2 YDEGEE. The CDR3 sequence is 12 residues long. Deletions cut 0 bases from V and 6 bases from J, with 7 bases between. The CDR3 protein is CASSLGPLEQYF. CDR3 DNA sequence: TGTGCCAGCAGCTTGGGCCCCCTCGAGCAGTACTTC.

The sample holds many counts of this clonotype. The CDR3 DNA reads TGCAGTGCTAGAGATTTTAGGGGGTCGGGGGCCAACGTCCTGACTTTC. Translated: CSARDFRGSGANVLTF. This chain links TRBV20-1 with TRBJ2-6; tentative D call: TRBD1 (6 bases). This CDR3 has 16 amino acids. V lost 0 bases and J 4 bases, leaving 13 bases between the germline ends. CDR1 is DFQATT, CDR2 SNEGSKA, per germline (reference sequence).